The text below deals with one T cell receptor (beta chain). Its antigen is undetermined. This record belongs to a study of T cell responses to AZD1222 COVID-19 vaccine. On the study more broadly: Second doses at about 4 or about 12 weeks were pooled.

Notes on the study in general: Spike was spanned by vaccine-associated CD4 TCRs, with dominance at 160-218 and 743-854. White British ancestry dominated among donors, who included more females, and clonal diversity was possibly underestimated. After the peak T cell response, and only then, were repertoires sampled.

TCRdb keeps only in-frame clones here, not all; method: immunoSEQ multiplex PCR. This sample has 120,000 to 150,000 clones, with around 90% found just once. This CDR3 has 13 residues. V gave up 1 base and J gave up 7 bases, with 10 bases separating them. Germline V CDR1 and CDR2: LGHDT, YNNKEL (reference sequence). This sequence was found in an adult in good health. The sample consisted of peripheral blood, taken on day 0 of AZD1222 vaccination. This chain links TRBV3-1 (or the pseudogene TRBV3-2) with TRBJ1-2; D might be TRBD1 (5 bases). CDR3 protein: CASSQVRRGGYTF. CDR3 sequence (DNA): TGTGCCAGCAGCCAAGTGAGGAGGGGTGGCTACACCTTC.